What follows are 31 T cell receptor beta chains derived from one specimen sequenced in a study of beta chain features in type 1 diabetes. The whole isolated RNA underwent reverse transcription, so sequencing captured expressed TCRB transcripts. The method was immunoSEQ multiplex PCR; TCRdb's version includes in-frame clones alone and lacks a portion of them. The sample gives 810,000 or so clones, roughly 17% of which show up once; 0.023% is in the top ten. Sequencing was done on a sample of naive CD4+ T cells from blood. All receptors come from a woman between 18 and 29 years old in good health.

The chain employs TRBV10-3 and TRBJ1-2; TRBD1 matches at 8 bases. Germline CDR1 is ENHRY and CDR2 is SYGVKD. The CDR3 runs to 16 residues. V shed 3 bases, J shed 3 bases, and the junction held 9 bases outside the gene matches. The CDR3 is CAISDPDRGGYYGYTF. The CDR3 DNA follows: TGTGCCATCAGTGACCCCGACAGGGGAGGTTACTATGGCTACACCTTC.

This chain links TRBV28 with TRBJ2-2; D gene uncertain. The CDR3 spans 14 residues. CDR1 MDHEN and CDR2 SYDVKM come from the germline V gene. Trimming shortened V by 2 bases and J by 6 bases, and 10 bases separated the two germline ends. In DNA form, the CDR3 reads TGTGCCAGCAGTTTAAACCAGTACCCCGGGGAGCTGTTTTTT. Protein: CASSLNQYPGELFF.

The chain joins TRBV6-4 to TRBJ2-1, with 7 nucleotides matching TRBD2. After removal of 3 bases from V and 4 bases from J, the junction contained 6 bases not matched to a gene. The CDR3 loop spans 15 amino acids. Germline assignment: CDR1 MRHNA and CDR2 SNTAGT. CDR3 nucleotides: TGTGCCAGCAGTGAAGCGGGGAGCGGGTACAATGAGCAGTTCTTC. As protein: CASSEAGSGYNEQFF.

The chain employs TRBV21-1 and TRBJ2-5; no DNA check was done on the table's D call, TRBD2. TRBV21-1 is shown as a pseudogene. This CDR3 has 13 residues. The CDR3 nucleotides read TGTGCCAGCAGCAAGAACGCCTTTAGGACCCAGTACTTC. Translated, it gives CASSKNAFRTQYF.

The V gene is TRBV28, the J gene TRBJ1-1; D unresolved. The V gene's germline CDR1 is MDHEN and CDR2 SYDVKM. The length of the CDR3 is 12 residues. Trimming cost V 4 bases and J 7 bases, with 10 bases left between them. The CDR3 DNA follows: TGTGCCAGCAGTTGGCCAGGAGGTGAAGCTTTCTTT. Protein: CASSWPGGEAFF.

DNA for the CDR3: TGTGCCAGCAGCGAACAGGGTCAGGAGACCCAGTACTTC. Translation: CASSEQGQETQYF. The chain has TRBV7-2 and TRBJ2-5, with D possibly being TRBD1 (6 bases). CDR3 length: 13 residues. Trimming removed 5 bases from V and 5 bases from J, with 12 bases in between. Germline CDR1 is SGHTA and CDR2 is FQGNSA.

CDR3 sequence: CASSLARLAGTGELFF. For the CDR3, the DNA is TGCGCCAGCAGCTTGGCCCGTCTAGCGGGCACCGGGGAGCTGTTTTTT. The chain is built from TRBV5-1 and TRBJ2-2; 8 bases agree with TRBD2. The CDR3 extends over 16 amino acids. Trimming cost V 0 bases and J 4 bases; bases outside gene matches: 5. Germline V lookup: CDR1 SGHRS, CDR2 YFSETQ.

V usage is TRBV2 and J usage is TRBJ1-1; unclear D gene. Germline V lookup: CDR1 SNHLY, CDR2 FYNNEI. There are 14 residues in the CDR3. Trimming stripped 4 bases from V and 4 bases from J, with 13 bases between. The CDR3 DNA reads TGTGCCAGCAGTGTGAGTTATACGGGCACTGAAGCTTTCTTT. Protein: CASSVSYTGTEAFF.

In its sample, this clone was seen a few times. This rearrangement joins TRBV10-2 to TRBJ2-7; unclear D gene. CDR1 and CDR2 (germline): WSHSY, SAAADI. This CDR3 has 13 residues. V lost 6 bases, J lost 2 bases, and 11 bases lay in between. The CDR3 DNA follows: TGCGCCAGCAGGTCGACTCCAGCCTACGAGCAGTACTTC. Protein: CASRSTPAYEQYF.

The V gene is TRBV20-1, the J gene TRBJ2-1; D gene ambiguous. Germline CDR1 DFQATT, CDR2 SNEGSKA (reference sequence). Trimming pared 7 bases from V and 10 bases from J, leaving 14 bases between. This CDR3 is built from 11 residues. The CDR3 spells CSVGAIHEQFF. Written as DNA, the CDR3 is TGCAGTGTAGGTGCGATACACGAGCAGTTCTTC.

The chain uses TRBV5-1 and TRBJ2-4; no reliable D call. The V end was cut by 7 bases, the J end by 2 bases, with 25 bases between. The CDR3 spans 18 residues. CDR1 is SGHRS and CDR2 is YFSETQ in the germline V gene. The CDR3 DNA follows: TGCGCCAGCCGTCTTTCTGTAGGTTCGTCTATGTCCAAAAACATTCAGTACTTC. It translates to CASRLSVGSSMSKNIQYF.

This clone was seen only a few times. The rearrangement uses TRBV5-1 and TRBJ2-7, with a weak D call TRBD1 (6 bases). The CDR3 sequence is 16 residues long. Germline assignment: CDR1 SGHRS and CDR2 YFSETQ. V lost 5 bases and J lost 0, with 18 bases in between. The CDR3 sequence: CASSLPRQDLSYEQYF. The CDR3 DNA is TGCGCCAGCAGTCTCCCAAGACAGGACCTCTCCTACGAGCAGTACTTC.

This chain links TRBV18 with TRBJ1-1; 9 bases are shared with TRBD1. Unmatched junction bases numbered 16, after V lost 1 base and J lost 7 bases. This CDR3 contains 18 residues. The germline V gene encodes CDR1 KGHSH and CDR2 LQKENI. CDR3 bases: TGTGCCAGCTCACCACGGGGACAGGGCGGAGGCACTGCGCTTGAAGCTTTCTTT. This gives the protein CASSPRGQGGGTALEAFF.

A word on this clone: The same CDR3 also results from other DNA sequences found in this sample. V is TRBV20-1 and J is TRBJ1-1, with unresolved D. Germline-derived CDR1 and CDR2 are DFQATT and SNEGSKA (reference sequence). CDR3 length: 11 residues. Trimming took off 4 bases at V and 2 bases at J, with 5 bases between the two ends. The CDR3 sequence: CSAKVNTEAFF. The CDR3 coding sequence is TGCAGTGCTAAGGTAAACACTGAAGCTTTCTTT.

The rearrangement links TRBV27 to TRBJ2-3, with 7 bases identical to TRBD2. Germline-derived CDR1 and CDR2 are MNHEY and SMNVEV (reference sequence). The CDR3 runs to 18 residues. V shed 5 bases and J 0 bases; nucleotides not matched to a gene: 14. The CDR3 spells CASSASMWSSGSTDTQYF. In nucleotides, the CDR3 is TGTGCCAGCAGTGCCTCAATGTGGAGTAGCGGGAGCACAGATACGCAGTATTTT.

The rearrangement links TRBV4-3 to TRBJ2-2; 8 positions agree with TRBD2. CDR1 LGHNA and CDR2 YSLEER come from the germline V gene. This CDR3 spans 17 amino acids. V trimming: 0 bases; J trimming: 4 bases; junction bases outside the gene matches: 7. The CDR3 region is CASSQELSGIGTGELFF. The CDR3 DNA reads as TGCGCCAGCAGCCAAGAACTTAGCGGGATAGGCACCGGGGAGCTGTTTTTT.

This clone has just a few counts. The CDR3 nucleotides read TGTGCCAGCTCACCAATTTCGAGCGGGAGTACTGGGGCCAACGTCCTGACTTTC. It yields the protein CASSPISSGSTGANVLTF. V usage is TRBV18 and J usage is TRBJ2-6; 8 nucleotides line up with TRBD2. Germline CDR1 is KGHSH and CDR2 is LQKENI. CDR3 length equals 18 residues. Germline trimming cut 2 bases from V and 2 bases from J; bases unmatched to any gene: 8.

This clone was found a few times. V is TRBV7-2 and J is TRBJ2-5, with D perhaps matching TRBD1 (5 bases). V lost 5 bases to trimming and J lost 4 bases, with 11 bases between them. Per the germline V gene, CDR1 is SGHTA and CDR2 is FQGNSA. There are 13 residues in the CDR3. The CDR3 is CASSIQDRETQYF. The CDR3 DNA reads TGTGCCAGCAGCATACAGGATCGAGAGACCCAGTACTTC.

This chain connects TRBV7-9 to TRBJ2-1; 7 bases align to TRBD1. CDR1 is SEHNR, CDR2 FQNEAQ, per germline (reference sequence). This CDR3 is 15 amino acids long. J gave up 2 bases and V 4 bases, and 5 bases lay outside the gene matches. CDR3 sequence reads: CASSSTQGPYNEQFF. Here the CDR3 DNA reads TGTGCCAGCAGCTCGACACAGGGGCCCTACAATGAGCAGTTCTTC.

This clone was seen repeatedly, ten times or more. The chain employs TRBV14 and TRBJ2-1; D gene unclear. The CDR3 consists of 11 residues. CDR1 and CDR2 from the germline V gene are SGHDN and FVKESK. V was pared by 2 bases and J by 9 bases, with 5 bases between. In nucleotides, the CDR3 is TGTGCCAGCAGCCAATATAGTGAGCAGTTCTTC. Its translation: CASSQYSEQFF. Based on the CDR3 plus reference TRBV14 and TRBJ2-1, the full variable domain is EAGVTQFPSHSVIEKGQTVTLRCDPISGHDNLYWYRRVMGKEIKFLLHFVKESKQDESGMPNNRFLAERTGGTYSTLKVQPAELEDSGVYFCASSQYSEQFFGPGTRLTVL.

V usage is TRBV28 and J usage is TRBJ1-5, with a possible D match to TRBD1 (6 bases). The germline V gene encodes CDR1 MDHEN and CDR2 SYDVKM. The CDR3 has 17 amino acids. The germline V and J ends were trimmed by 6 bases and 3 bases, with 21 bases remaining between them. The DNA of the CDR3 is TGTGCCAGCAGATTACCGGGAACACAGGGAAACAATCAGCCCCAGCATTTT. Translation: CASRLPGTQGNNQPQHF.

The chain has TRBV29-1 and TRBJ2-4, with D possibly matching TRBD2 (5 bases). Trimming removed 4 bases at V and 4 bases at J, with 11 bases between. Per the germline V gene, CDR1 is SQVTM and CDR2 is ANQGSEA. The CDR3 consists of 13 residues. The DNA for the CDR3 is TGCAGCGTTGGGGAGACCCGGAAAAACATTCAGTACTTC. It yields the protein CSVGETRKNIQYF.

This sequence joins TRBV28 and TRBJ2-5, with TRBD2 matching over 7 bases. J was trimmed by 2 bases and V by 3 bases; bases with no gene match: 9. This CDR3 contains 16 residues. CDR1 and CDR2 from the germline V gene are MDHEN and SYDVKM. The CDR3 is CASSFWGRAPQETQYF. As DNA, the CDR3 is TGTGCCAGCAGTTTTTGGGGGAGGGCCCCACAAGAGACCCAGTACTTC.

This clone has more than one count but fewer than ten. The chain uses TRBV5-1 and TRBJ2-2, with D perhaps matching TRBD1 (5 bases). V lost 3 bases, J lost 7 bases, and 10 bases lay in between. Germline loops: CDR1 SGHRS, CDR2 YFSETQ. This CDR3 comprises 13 residues. The CDR3 nucleotides are TGCGCCAGCAGCTCTCAGGGAAGCGGGGAGCTGTTTTTT. This encodes CASSSQGSGELFF.

This clone appeared a few times. The sample contains more than one DNA sequence encoding this CDR3. The chain combines TRBV28 with TRBJ2-1; the D is unclear. The CDR3 has 12 amino acids. V lost 3 bases, J lost 2 bases, and 2 bases lay in between. Germline V gene sequence: CDR1 MDHEN, CDR2 SYDVKM. CDR3 DNA sequence: TGTGCCAGCAGTTTTCCCTACAATGAGCAGTTCTTC. Its protein is CASSFPYNEQFF. Full variable domain (outside the CDR3, taken from reference TRBV28 and TRBJ2-1): DVKVTQSSRYLVKRTGEKVFLECVQDMDHENMFWYRQDPGLGLRLIYFSYDVKMKEKGDIPEGYSVSREKKERFSLILESASTNQTSMYLCASSFPYNEQFFGPGTRLTVL.

This clone was observed a few times. This sequence joins TRBV28 and TRBJ2-1; no clear D gene. The germline gives CDR1 MDHEN, CDR2 SYDVKM. This CDR3 is built from 13 residues. The V end was cut by 4 bases, the J end by 14 bases, with 18 bases between. CDR3 in amino acids: CASSYQPGTGEFF. The CDR3 nucleotides read TGTGCCAGCAGTTATCAACCTGGCACTGGGGAGTTCTTC.

V usage is TRBV4-2 and J usage is TRBJ1-3, with 7 bases matching TRBD1. Trimming at V came to 3 bases and at J to 2 bases, leaving 4 bases not matched to a gene. The CDR3 is made up of 15 amino acids. Germline-derived CDR1 and CDR2 are LGHNA and YNFKEQ. This CDR3 reads CASSHDRATGNTIYF. CDR3 nucleotide sequence: TGTGCCAGCAGCCACGACAGGGCCACTGGAAACACCATATATTTT.

The chain links TRBV19 to TRBJ2-1; TRBD1 aligns across 10 bases. The germline V gene encodes CDR1 LNHDA and CDR2 SQIVND (reference sequence). This CDR3 contains 13 residues. With 4 bases clipped from V and 9 bases from J, the junction kept 3 bases outside the gene matches. The chain's CDR3 is CASSRDRGLEQFF. CDR3 in DNA: TGTGCCAGTAGTAGAGACAGGGGGCTTGAGCAGTTCTTC.

Notes on this clone: This sample also contains other DNA sequences that code for the same CDR3. The chain employs TRBV7-2 and TRBJ2-5, with D uncertain. The germline CDR1 and CDR2 sequences are SGHTA and FQGNSA. CDR3 length: 13 amino acids. The V and J ends lost 1 base and 0 bases respectively, with 3 bases between them. The CDR3 loop reads CASSLGDQETQYF. The CDR3 DNA follows: TGTGCCAGCAGCTTAGGCGACCAAGAGACCCAGTACTTC.

The chain uses TRBV4-2 and TRBJ2-2; the match to TRBD1 covers 7 bases. Unmatched junction bases numbered 9, after V lost 6 bases and J lost 2 bases. The CDR3 extends over 16 amino acids. CDR1 is LGHNA and CDR2 is YNFKEQ in the germline V gene. CDR3: CASSRIGTDNTGELFF. The CDR3 DNA is TGTGCCAGCAGTCGTATCGGGACAGATAACACCGGGGAGCTGTTTTTT.

V usage is TRBV27 and J usage is TRBJ2-6; D gene unclear. V was shortened by 4 bases and J by 0 bases, with 7 bases between the two germline ends. The CDR3 runs to 15 residues. The germline V gene encodes CDR1 MNHEY and CDR2 SMNVEV (reference sequence). CDR3 sequence (DNA): TGTGCCAGCAGTTCCCTATTCTCTGGGGCCAACGTCCTGACTTTC. Its translation is CASSSLFSGANVLTF.